This T cell receptor beta chain comes out of a study of shared clonotypes between healthy human individuals. The V gene end was trimmed by 4 bases and the J gene end by 1 base; junction bases not matched to a gene: 0. The V gene's germline CDR1 is MNHNS and CDR2 SASEGT. The CDR3 loop spans 15 amino acids. Turning to this clone: Its target is not known.

Assay: immunoSEQ multiplex PCR; the TCRdb copy retains only in-frame clones and omits some. The repertoire consists of some 2.3 million clones, with roughly 93% occurring once and the leading ten covering roughly 0.36%. Study results and limitations: There were few donors, and this limited the genetic and exposure-history diversity represented. It was anticipated that sequencing depth would influence how many clonotypes donors shared.

The source is a man aged 18 to 30 in good health. Some clones in this sample may be carry-over from other donors' samples. The specimen sequenced was naive CD4+ T cells from PBMCs. The subset: CD45RA+ positively selected. The chain uses TRBV6-1 and TRBJ2-2; 10 nucleotides agree with TRBD2. The CDR3 DNA reads TGTGCCAGCAGTGTAGCGGGAGGGAACACCGGGGAGCTGTTTTTT. Translating it yields CASSVAGGNTGELFF.